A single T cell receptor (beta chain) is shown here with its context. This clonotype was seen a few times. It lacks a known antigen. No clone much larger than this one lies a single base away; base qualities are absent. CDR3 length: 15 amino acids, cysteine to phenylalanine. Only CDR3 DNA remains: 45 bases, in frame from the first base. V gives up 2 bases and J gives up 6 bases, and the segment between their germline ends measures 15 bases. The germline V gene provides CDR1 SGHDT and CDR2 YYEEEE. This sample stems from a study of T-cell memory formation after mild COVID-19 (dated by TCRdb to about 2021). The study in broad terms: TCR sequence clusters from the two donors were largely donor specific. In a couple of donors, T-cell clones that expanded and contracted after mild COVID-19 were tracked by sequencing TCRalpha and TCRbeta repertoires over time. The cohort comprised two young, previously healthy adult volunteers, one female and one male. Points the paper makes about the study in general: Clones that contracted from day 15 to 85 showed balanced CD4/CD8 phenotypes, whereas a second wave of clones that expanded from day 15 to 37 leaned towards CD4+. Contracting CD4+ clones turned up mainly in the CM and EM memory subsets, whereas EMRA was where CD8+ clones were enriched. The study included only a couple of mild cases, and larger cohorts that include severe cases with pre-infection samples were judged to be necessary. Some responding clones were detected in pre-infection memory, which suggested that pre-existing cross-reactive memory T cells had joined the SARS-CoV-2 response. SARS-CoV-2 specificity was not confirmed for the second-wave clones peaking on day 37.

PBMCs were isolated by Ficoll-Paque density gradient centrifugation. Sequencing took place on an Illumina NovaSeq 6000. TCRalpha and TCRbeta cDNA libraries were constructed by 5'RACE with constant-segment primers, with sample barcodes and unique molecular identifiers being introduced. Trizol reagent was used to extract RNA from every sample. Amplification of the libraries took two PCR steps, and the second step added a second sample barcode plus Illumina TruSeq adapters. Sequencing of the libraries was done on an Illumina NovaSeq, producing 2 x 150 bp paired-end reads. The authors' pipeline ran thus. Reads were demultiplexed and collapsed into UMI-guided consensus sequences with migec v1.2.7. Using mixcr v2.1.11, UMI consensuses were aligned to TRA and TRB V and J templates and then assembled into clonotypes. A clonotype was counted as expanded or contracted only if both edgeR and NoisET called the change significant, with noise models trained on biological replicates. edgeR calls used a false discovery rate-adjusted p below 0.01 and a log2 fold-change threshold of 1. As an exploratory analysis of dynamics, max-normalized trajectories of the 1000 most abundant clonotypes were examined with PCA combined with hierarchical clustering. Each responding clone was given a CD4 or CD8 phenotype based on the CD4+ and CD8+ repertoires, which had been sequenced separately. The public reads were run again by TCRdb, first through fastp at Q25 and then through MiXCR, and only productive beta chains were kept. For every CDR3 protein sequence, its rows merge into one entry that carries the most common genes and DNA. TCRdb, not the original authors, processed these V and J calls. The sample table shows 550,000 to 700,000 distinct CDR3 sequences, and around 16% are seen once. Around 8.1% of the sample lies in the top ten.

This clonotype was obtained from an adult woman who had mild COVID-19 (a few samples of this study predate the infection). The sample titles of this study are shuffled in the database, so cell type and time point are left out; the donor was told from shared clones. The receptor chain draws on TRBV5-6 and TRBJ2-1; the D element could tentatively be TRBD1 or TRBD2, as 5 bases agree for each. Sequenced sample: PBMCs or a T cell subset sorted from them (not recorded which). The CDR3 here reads CASSFTRGRVNEQFF. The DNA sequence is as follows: TGTGCCAGCAGCTTCACCCGGGGACGGGTCAATGAGCAGTTCTTC.